The 20 T cell receptor beta chains below come from one sample, sequenced in a study of T cell changes during pregnancy in multiple sclerosis. Here immunoSEQ multiplex PCR was the method, and the copy in TCRdb shows in-frame clones only, minus some. The sample shows about 40,000 clones, just over 90% of them seen only once. The starting material was peripheral blood, obtained before pregnancy. The receptors were sampled from a female donor with multiple sclerosis, enrolled in a pregnancy study.

The rearrangement uses TRBV7-2 and TRBJ2-1, with 8 bases identical to TRBD2. CDR3 size: 18 residues. V was clipped by 5 bases and J by 2 bases; unmatched bases: 14. Per germline, CDR1 SGHTA and CDR2 FQGNSA. CDR3 sequence reads: CASSLYPPGGAAYNEQFF. Here the CDR3 DNA reads TGTGCCAGCAGCCTATATCCACCCGGGGGGGCGGCCTACAATGAGCAGTTCTTC.

The table lists this clone with a count of one. This chain connects TRBV10-2 to TRBJ2-2; no clear D gene. Germline loops: CDR1 WSHSY, CDR2 SAAADI. CDR3 length: 14 residues. V lost 2 bases to trimming and J lost 3 bases, with 7 bases between them. The CDR3 DNA reads as TGCGCCAGCAGTGAGATCGGGTACACCGGGGAGCTGTTTTTT. Encoded protein: CASSEIGYTGELFF.

The rearrangement joins TRBV18 to TRBJ1-2, with 12 bases identical to TRBD1. The CDR3 spans 16 residues. The trim removed 3 bases at V and 2 bases at J, leaving 4 bases unmatched. Germline values: CDR1 KGHSH, CDR2 LQKENI. CDR3 region: CASSPGTGGTNYGYTF. The CDR3 DNA sequence: TGTGCCAGCTCACCCGGGACAGGGGGCACCAACTATGGCTACACCTTC.

The rearrangement joins TRBV7-9 to TRBJ2-1; 7 bases fit TRBD1. Germline loops: CDR1 SEHNR, CDR2 FQNEAQ (reference sequence). The CDR3 spans 13 residues. V dropped 4 bases and J dropped 6; count of bases not matched to a gene: 3. For the CDR3, the DNA is TGTGCCAGCAGCTCGGGACAGATCAATGAGCAGTTCTTC. It translates to CASSSGQINEQFF. Complete variable domain (other parts from reference TRBV7-9 and TRBJ2-1): DTGVSQNPRHKITKRGQNVTFRCDPISEHNRLYWYRQTLGQGPEFLTYFQNEAQLEKSRLLSDRFSAERPKGSFSTLEIQRTEQGDSAMYLCASSSGQINEQFFGPGTRLTVL.

This clone appeared once. The J gene is TRBJ2-3, the V gene TRBV27, with 12 nucleotides matching TRBD2. The CDR3 sequence is 14 residues long. Looked up from germline, CDR1 is MNHEY and CDR2 is SMNVEV (reference sequence). J gave up 8 bases and V 6 bases, and 6 bases lay outside the gene matches. The CDR3 region is CASSTPGLAGTQYF. Written as DNA, the CDR3 is TGTGCCAGCAGCACCCCGGGACTAGCGGGTACGCAGTATTTT.

Concerning this clone: The sample contains more than one DNA sequence encoding this CDR3. The chain joins TRBV27 to TRBJ1-5; 8 positions match TRBD1. V gave up 5 bases and J gave up 5 bases; unmatched junction bases: 5. CDR3 length: 14 residues. Germline V gene data show CDR1 as MNHEY and CDR2 as SMNVEV (reference sequence). In nucleotides, the CDR3 is TGTGCCAGCAGTCCTGGACAGGGCTATCAGCCCCAGCATTTT. Translated, it gives CASSPGQGYQPQHF.

The V gene is TRBV7-6, the J gene TRBJ2-3, with a weak D call TRBD1 (6 bases). The V end was cut by 6 bases, the J end by 3 bases, with 16 bases between. Germline CDR1 and CDR2: SGHVS and FNYEAQ. The CDR3 runs 15 residues. The CDR3: CASRQTGSRTDTQYF. The CDR3 region has the DNA TGTGCCAGCAGGCAAACAGGGTCACGGACAGATACGCAGTATTTT.

This chain links TRBV7-9 with TRBJ2-5; a possible D gene is TRBD1 (6 bases). The V gene lost 5 bases and the J gene lost 5 bases, with 15 bases spanning the gap. The CDR3 contains 14 residues. The germline CDR1 and CDR2 sequences are SEHNR and FQNEAQ (reference sequence). CDR3 residues: CASSPEGGMETQYF. CDR3 nucleotide sequence: TGTGCCAGCAGCCCAGAAGGGGGTATGGAGACCCAGTACTTC.

The chain has TRBV5-1 and TRBJ2-3; TRBD1 is a possible D gene (7 bases). The CDR3 is 16 residues long. V lost 0 bases and J 2 bases, leaving 13 bases between the germline ends. Germline lookup yields CDR1 SGHRS and CDR2 YFSETQ. CDR3 region: CASSLGQGGNTDTQYF. The CDR3 DNA reads as TGCGCCAGCAGCTTGGGACAGGGAGGAAACACAGATACGCAGTATTTT.

The V gene is TRBV2, the J gene TRBJ2-7, with D possibly TRBD1 on 6 matching bases. The CDR3 consists of 13 residues. Germline V gives CDR1 SNHLY, CDR2 FYNNEI. Trimming took 2 bases from V and 2 from J, leaving 7 bases between them. CDR3 sequence: CASSEQGPYEQYF. In nucleotides, the CDR3 is TGTGCCAGCAGTGAACAGGGGCCCTACGAGCAGTACTTC.

The CDR3 sequence: CARGLGFGYEQYF. DNA for the CDR3: TGTGCCAGGGGGCTCGGTTTCGGGTACGAGCAGTACTTC. The chain carries TRBV25-1 and TRBJ2-7; maybe TRBD1 (5 bases). In germline, CDR1 is MGHDK, CDR2 SYGVNS. Trimming stripped 9 bases from V and 4 bases from J, with 16 bases between. The CDR3 runs to 13 residues.

This sequence joins TRBV4-1 and TRBJ1-3; D not resolved. Germline CDR1 and CDR2: MGHRA and YSYEKL. This CDR3 comprises 13 residues. The germline V and J ends were trimmed by 3 bases and 0 bases, with 3 bases remaining between them. The CDR3 loop reads CASSHRSGNTIYF. For the CDR3, the DNA is TGCGCCAGCAGCCACCGCTCTGGAAACACCATATATTTT.

The V gene is TRBV5-1, the J gene TRBJ2-1; possible D gene TRBD2, 5 bases. Trimming pared 0 bases from V and 5 bases from J, leaving 9 bases between. Per the germline V gene, CDR1 is SGHRS and CDR2 is YFSETQ. The CDR3 totals 14 residues. The CDR3 DNA sequence: TGCGCCAGCAGCTTGGATCGGCGGGACAATGAGCAGTTCTTC. Protein product: CASSLDRRDNEQFF. The whole variable domain, filled in from reference TRBV5-1 and TRBJ2-1, reads KAGVTQTPRYLIKTRGQQVTLSCSPISGHRSVSWYQQTPGQGLQFLFEYFSETQRNKGNFPGRFSGRQFSNSRSEMNVSTLELGDSALYLCASSLDRRDNEQFFGPGTRLTVL.

V is TRBV2 and J is TRBJ2-4; 7 positions agree with TRBD1. V shed 5 bases and J 7 bases; nucleotides not matched to a gene: 2. This CDR3 has 12 amino acids. From germline, CDR1 is SNHLY and CDR2 FYNNEI. DNA for the CDR3: TGTGCCAGCAGTCTCAGGGGGAACATTCAGTACTTC. Residues: CASSLRGNIQYF.

The chain recombines TRBV18 with TRBJ2-4; 14 bases align to TRBD2. Germline V gene lookup returns CDR1 KGHSH and CDR2 LQKENI. The CDR3 extends over 19 amino acids. The V and J ends lost 4 bases and 5 bases, in that order; junction bases with no gene match: 13. CDR3 protein: CASSHSRGLAGGEQNIQYF. The CDR3 nucleotides read TGTGCCAGCTCACATAGCAGAGGACTAGCGGGAGGAGAACAAAACATTCAGTACTTC.

The chain carries TRBV6-1 and TRBJ1-5; weak D call: TRBD1 (5 bases). The V end was cut by 6 bases, the J end by 2 bases, with 14 bases between. Germline V gene sequence: CDR1 MNHNS, CDR2 SASEGT. The CDR3 extends over 15 amino acids. Written as DNA, the CDR3 is TGTGCCAGCAGGGGGCCGGGGGGGGGCAATCAGCCCCAGCATTTT. Protein: CASRGPGGGNQPQHF.

DNA for the CDR3: TGTGCCAGCAGTGAGATCTCGGGACACAATGAAAAACTGTTTTTT. It specifies CASSEISGHNEKLFF. This chain uses TRBV2 with TRBJ1-4; a possible D gene is TRBD1 (6 bases). CDR3 size: 15 residues. Looked up from germline, CDR1 is SNHLY and CDR2 is FYNNEI. V was clipped by 3 bases and J by 5 bases, with 13 bases between them.

The CDR3 loop is CASSSRLSGNTIYF. Written as DNA, the CDR3 is TGTGCCAGCAGCAGCAGACTCTCTGGAAACACCATATATTTT. This sequence joins TRBV7-2 and TRBJ1-3; unclear D gene. The germline V and J ends were trimmed by 5 bases and 0 bases, with 8 bases remaining between them. The CDR3 spans 14 residues. Germline CDR1 is SGHTA and CDR2 is FQGNSA.

The rearrangement joins TRBV7-9 to TRBJ1-2, with a possible D match to TRBD1 (6 bases). Trimming shortened V by 5 bases and J by 4 bases, and 23 bases separated the two germline ends. CDR3 length: 17 residues. CDR1 and CDR2 (germline): SEHNR, FQNEAQ (reference sequence). CDR3 protein: CASSTRGGLTIRYGYTF. The CDR3 coding sequence is TGTGCCAGCAGCACCCGGGGGGGGCTAACTATTCGCTATGGCTACACCTTC.

The chain combines TRBV7-8 with TRBJ2-3; 10 nucleotides agree with TRBD2. CDR1 is SGHVS and CDR2 is FQNEAQ in the germline V gene. The CDR3 loop spans 16 amino acids. The J segment lost 6 bases and the V segment lost 8 bases, leaving 14 bases of the junction unmatched. The CDR3 is CASFLGPAGGRDTQYF. CDR3 coding DNA: TGTGCCAGCTTCTTAGGTCCAGCGGGAGGGAGGGATACGCAGTATTTT.